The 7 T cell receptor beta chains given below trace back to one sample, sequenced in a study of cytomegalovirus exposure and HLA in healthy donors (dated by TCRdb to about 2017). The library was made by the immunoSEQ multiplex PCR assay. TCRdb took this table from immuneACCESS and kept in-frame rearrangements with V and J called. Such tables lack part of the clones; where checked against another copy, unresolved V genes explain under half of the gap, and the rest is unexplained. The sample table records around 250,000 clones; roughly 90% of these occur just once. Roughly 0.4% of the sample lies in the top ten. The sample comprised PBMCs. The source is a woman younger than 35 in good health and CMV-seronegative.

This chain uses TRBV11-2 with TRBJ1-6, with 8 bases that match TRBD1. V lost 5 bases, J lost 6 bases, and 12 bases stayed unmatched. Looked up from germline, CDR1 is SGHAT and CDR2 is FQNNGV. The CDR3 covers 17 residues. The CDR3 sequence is CASSERTGKGVNSPLHF. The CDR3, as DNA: TGTGCCAGCAGCGAACGGACAGGGAAAGGGGTTAATTCACCCCTCCACTTT. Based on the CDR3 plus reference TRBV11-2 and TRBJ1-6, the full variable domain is EAGVAQSPRYKIIEKRQSVAFWCNPISGHATLYWYQQILGQGPKLLIQFQNNGVVDDSQLPKDRFSAERLKGVDSTLKIQPAKLEDSAVYLCASSERTGKGVNSPLHFGNGTRLTVT.

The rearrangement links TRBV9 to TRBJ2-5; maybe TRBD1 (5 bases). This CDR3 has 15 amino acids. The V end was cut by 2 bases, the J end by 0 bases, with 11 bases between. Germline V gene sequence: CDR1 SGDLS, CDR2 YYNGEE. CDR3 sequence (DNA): TGTGCCAGCAGCGTTGGTAAGGGGAACCAAGAGACCCAGTACTTC. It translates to CASSVGKGNQETQYF.

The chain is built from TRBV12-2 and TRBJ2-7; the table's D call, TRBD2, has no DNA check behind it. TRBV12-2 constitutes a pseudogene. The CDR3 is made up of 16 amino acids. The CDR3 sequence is CASRSPLRDSSYEQYV. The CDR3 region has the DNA TGTGCAAGTCGCTCCCCCCTGCGGGACTCTTCCTACGAGCAGTACGTC.

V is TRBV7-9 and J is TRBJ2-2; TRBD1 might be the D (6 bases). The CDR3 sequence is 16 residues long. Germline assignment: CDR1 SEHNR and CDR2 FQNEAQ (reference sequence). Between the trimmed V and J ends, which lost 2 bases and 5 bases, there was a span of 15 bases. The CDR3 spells CASSLRDTQGTGELFF. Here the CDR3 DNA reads TGTGCCAGCAGCTTAAGGGACACCCAGGGGACCGGGGAGCTGTTTTTT.

The CDR3 DNA sequence: TGTGCCAGTAGTACCATCGACAGGGGGAAATTAGTCACTGAAGCTTTCTTT. It codes for CASSTIDRGKLVTEAFF. The rearrangement uses TRBV19 and TRBJ1-1; 9 bases map to TRBD1. This CDR3 is 17 amino acids long. Germline values: CDR1 LNHDA, CDR2 SQIVND (reference sequence). V gave up 4 bases and J gave up 4 bases; unmatched junction bases: 13.

CDR3 loop: CSGRGTDNNEQFF. CDR3 coding DNA: TGCAGCGGCCGGGGGACAGATAACAATGAGCAGTTCTTC. The rearrangement uses TRBV29-1 and TRBJ2-1, with D perhaps matching TRBD1 (7 bases). V was cut by 7 bases and J by 5 bases, with 15 bases left in between. The CDR3 length is 13 residues. Per the germline V gene, CDR1 is SQVTM and CDR2 is ANQGSEA.

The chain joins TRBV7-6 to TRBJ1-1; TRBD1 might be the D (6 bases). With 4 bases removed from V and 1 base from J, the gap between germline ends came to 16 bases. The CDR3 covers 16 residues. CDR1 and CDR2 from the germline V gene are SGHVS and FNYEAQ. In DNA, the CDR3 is TGTGCCAGCAGCTCAACAGGGCCCCCCCAGAACACTGAAGCTTTCTTT. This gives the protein CASSSTGPPQNTEAFF.